The subject of this entry is one T cell receptor beta chain. Sequencing was performed with immunoSEQ multiplex PCR; in TCRdb, only in-frame clones are kept and a portion is missing. The sample has tens of thousands of clones, around 94% seen once. The record originates from a study of control samples from healthy donors and cancer patients. V gave up 3 bases and J gave up 5 bases; unmatched junction bases: 8. Germline CDR1 reads MNHEY; CDR2 reads SVGAGI. The CDR3 is 16 amino acids. The gene calls are TRBV6-5 and TRBJ1-5; 9 nucleotides agree with TRBD1. The sequenced material came from blood. This clonotype originated in a woman aged 18 to 35 in good health. The CDR3 loop reads CASSYTGTGYDQPQHF. Here the CDR3 DNA reads TGTGCCAGCAGTTATACCGGGACAGGGTACGATCAGCCCCAGCATTTT.